The 30 T cell receptor beta chains listed next were all sequenced from one sample in a study of T cell responses to AZD1222 COVID-19 vaccine. Libraries were prepared by immunoSEQ multiplex PCR; TCRdb keeps only in-frame clonotypes and omits some of them. The table records tens of thousands of clones, under 95% of them present only once. The starting material was peripheral blood, obtained on day 0 of AZD1222 vaccination. The receptors were gathered from an adult in good health.

This chain links TRBV5-1 with TRBJ2-1; D may be TRBD1 or TRBD2 (5 bases each). The germline V gene has CDR1 SGHRS and CDR2 YFSETQ. This CDR3 is built from 15 residues. V dropped 3 bases and J dropped 6 bases, with 16 bases sitting between them. The DNA for the CDR3 is TGCGCCAGCAGCTCGGGGCTAGCTGCGCTCAATGAGCAGTTCTTC. This translates into CASSSGLAALNEQFF.

Only one count was recorded for this clone. This chain uses TRBV19 with TRBJ2-1, with TRBD1 matching 7 bases. The CDR3 sequence is 13 residues long. V lost 3 bases, J lost 7 bases, and 3 bases stayed unmatched. Germline lookup yields CDR1 LNHDA and CDR2 SQIVND (reference sequence). The CDR3 bases are TGTGCCAGTAGTATTAACAGGGGTAATGAGCAGTTCTTC. Its translation: CASSINRGNEQFF. Full variable domain (rest looked up from reference TRBV19 and TRBJ2-1): DGGITQSPKYLFRKEGQNVTLSCEQNLNHDAMYWYRQDPGQGLRLIYYSQIVNDFQKGDIAEGYSVSREKKESFPLTVTSAQKNPTAFYLCASSINRGNEQFFGPGTRLTVL.

The rearrangement joins TRBV5-4 to TRBJ2-7; 7 bases align to TRBD1. There are 15 residues in the CDR3. Trimming took 4 bases from V and 5 from J; bases not matched to a gene: 12. Per germline, CDR1 SGHNT and CDR2 YYREEE (reference sequence). CDR3 protein: CASSLTGVPHDEQYF. DNA for the CDR3: TGTGCCAGCAGCCTAACAGGGGTGCCCCACGACGAGCAGTACTTC.

The chain recombines TRBV7-2 with TRBJ2-3, with TRBD2 identical over 11 bases. CDR3 length equals 15 residues. Germline V gene sequence: CDR1 SGHTA, CDR2 FQGNSA. The trim removed 6 bases at V and 5 bases at J, leaving 7 bases unmatched. The CDR3 loop reads CASRTRLAGGDTQYF. The CDR3 coding sequence is TGTGCCAGCAGGACCCGTCTAGCGGGAGGAGATACGCAGTATTTT. Looking up the rest from reference TRBV7-2 and TRBJ2-3 gives the full variable domain: GAGVSQSPSNKVTEKGKDVELRCDPISGHTALYWYRQSLGQGLEFLIYFQGNSAPDKSGLPSDRFSAERTGGSVSTLTIQRTQQEDSAVYLCASRTRLAGGDTQYFGPGTRLTVL.

The chain has TRBV4-1 and TRBJ1-2, with D maybe TRBD1 (6 bases). In germline, CDR1 is MGHRA, CDR2 YSYEKL. This CDR3 contains 14 residues. V gave up 1 base and J gave up 4 bases, with 10 bases separating them. CDR3 in DNA: TGCGCCAGCAGCCAAGTACAACAGGGCTATGGCTACACCTTC. As protein: CASSQVQQGYGYTF.

This chain joins TRBV5-1 and TRBJ2-5, with 7 positions matching TRBD2. CDR1 is SGHRS, CDR2 YFSETQ, per germline. The CDR3 has 14 amino acids. V was pared by 3 bases and J by 5 bases, with 7 bases of the junction left unmatched. The CDR3 loop reads CASSSRGGRETQYF. In DNA, the CDR3 is TGCGCCAGCAGCTCCCGGGGAGGGCGGGAGACCCAGTACTTC. The full variable domain, in which reference TRBV5-1 and TRBJ2-5 provide the parts outside the CDR3, is KAGVTQTPRYLIKTRGQQVTLSCSPISGHRSVSWYQQTPGQGLQFLFEYFSETQRNKGNFPGRFSGRQFSNSRSEMNVSTLELGDSALYLCASSSRGGRETQYFGPGTRLLVL.

V usage is TRBV27 and J usage is TRBJ2-1, with a possible D match to TRBD2 (6 bases). Looked up from germline, CDR1 is MNHEY and CDR2 is SMNVEV (reference sequence). This CDR3 is 15 amino acids long. V was shortened by 6 bases and J by 2 bases, with 14 bases between the two germline ends. Written as DNA, the CDR3 is TGTGCCAGCAGCTTGGAGGGAAGTGCCTACAATGAGCAGTTCTTC. The encoded protein is CASSLEGSAYNEQFF.

V and J are TRBV13 and TRBJ2-1; a possible D gene is TRBD2 (6 bases). This CDR3 comprises 17 residues. Germline V gene sequence: CDR1 PRHDT, CDR2 FYEKMQ (reference sequence). V was clipped by 5 bases and J by 4 bases, with 21 bases between them. The CDR3: CASSRNSGNALYNEQFF. The CDR3, as DNA: TGTGCCAGCAGCCGGAATAGCGGAAATGCCCTTTACAATGAGCAGTTCTTC.

This clone was seen just once. This chain connects TRBV5-1 to TRBJ1-5; tentative D call: TRBD1 (5 bases). The V gene lost 1 base and the J gene lost 3 bases, with 11 bases spanning the gap. From germline, CDR1 is SGHRS and CDR2 YFSETQ. The CDR3 sequence is 15 residues long. The CDR3 sequence is CASSLSGGTNQPQHF. The CDR3 DNA is TGCGCCAGCAGCTTGAGCGGGGGGACCAATCAGCCCCAGCATTTT.

CDR3 nucleotide sequence: TGTGCCAGCACCAGTTATAAGGAGCAGTTCTTC. Protein: CASTSYKEQFF. The chain is built from TRBV7-8 and TRBJ2-1; D is ambiguous. Deletions cut 7 bases from V and 10 bases from J, with 11 bases between. Germline V gene lookup returns CDR1 SGHVS and CDR2 FQNEAQ. The CDR3 totals 11 residues.

CDR3 sequence: CASSPLRGSGGYEQYF. The CDR3 nucleotides read TGTGCCAGCAGCCCACTCCGGGGTAGCGGGGGCTACGAGCAGTACTTC. V gene TRBV7-8 combines with J gene TRBJ2-7; the match to TRBD2 covers 9 bases. Looked up from germline, CDR1 is SGHVS and CDR2 is FQNEAQ. The V and J ends lost 5 bases and 3 bases, in that order; junction bases with no gene match: 11. This CDR3 has 16 amino acids.

The chain uses TRBV7-9 and TRBJ2-1; the D gene could be TRBD1 or TRBD2 (5 bases each). Trimming stripped 5 bases from V and 1 base from J, with 18 bases between. The length of the CDR3 is 17 residues. Germline CDR1 SEHNR, CDR2 FQNEAQ (reference sequence). CDR3 region: CASSDSTGRVSYNEQFF. The CDR3 DNA is TGTGCCAGCAGCGATTCGACGGGACGGGTATCCTACAATGAGCAGTTCTTC.

This chain links TRBV28 with TRBJ2-5, with a possible D match to TRBD2 (6 bases). Trimming took off 5 bases at V and 5 bases at J, with 15 bases between the two ends. CDR3 length equals 14 residues. Germline V gene lookup returns CDR1 MDHEN and CDR2 SYDVKM. Here the CDR3 reads CASSGARGRETQYF. Here the CDR3 DNA reads TGTGCCAGCAGTGGGGCCCGGGGGAGGGAGACCCAGTACTTC.

CDR3 coding DNA: TGTGCCAGCAGCGAGACCGGGAGGGAGACCCAGTACTTC. It is translated as CASSETGRETQYF. This chain uses TRBV2 with TRBJ2-5; 7 bases agree with TRBD2. Trimming took 6 bases from V and 5 from J; bases not matched to a gene: 6. Germline V gene lookup returns CDR1 SNHLY and CDR2 FYNNEI. CDR3 size: 13 residues.

This chain links TRBV4-2 with TRBJ2-7, with 9 nucleotides matching TRBD1. This CDR3 spans 16 amino acids. V dropped 2 bases and J dropped 3; count of bases not matched to a gene: 8. Per germline, CDR1 LGHNA and CDR2 YNFKEQ. CDR3 coding DNA: TGTGCCAGCAGCCAAACGGGACAGGGAATCGGCTACGAGCAGTACTTC. Translation gives CASSQTGQGIGYEQYF.

The chain recombines TRBV18 with TRBJ2-1; TRBD2 agrees at 13 bases. Germline CDR1 and CDR2: KGHSH and LQKENI. V lost 5 bases, J lost 4 bases, and 5 bases stayed unmatched. The CDR3 runs 16 residues. The CDR3 bases are TGTGCCAGCTCAGATGGGACTAGCGGGATTTACAATGAGCAGTTCTTC. Protein sequence: CASSDGTSGIYNEQFF. The whole variable domain, filled in from reference TRBV18 and TRBJ2-1, reads NAGVMQNPRHLVRRRGQEARLRCSPMKGHSHVYWYRQLPEEGLKFMVYLQKENIIDESGMPKERFSAEFPKEGPSILRIQQVVRGDSAAYFCASSDGTSGIYNEQFFGPGTRLTVL.

The chain couples TRBV28 to TRBJ1-2; TRBD1 matches at 11 bases. After removal of 2 bases from V and 4 bases from J, the junction contained 3 bases not matched to a gene. The CDR3 is 15 amino acids. Germline V lookup: CDR1 MDHEN, CDR2 SYDVKM. The CDR3 protein is CASSLIGTGGYGYTF. The CDR3 DNA is TGTGCCAGCAGTTTAATTGGGACAGGGGGCTATGGCTACACCTTC.

The rearrangement joins TRBV5-1 to TRBJ2-1; 11 nucleotides agree with TRBD2. The CDR3 loop spans 16 amino acids. Germline loops: CDR1 SGHRS, CDR2 YFSETQ. V trimming: 4 bases; J trimming: 5 bases; junction bases outside the gene matches: 8. The CDR3 loop reads CASSPRGLAVNNEQFF. DNA for the CDR3: TGCGCCAGCAGCCCCCGGGGACTAGCGGTAAACAATGAGCAGTTCTTC.

About this clone: Within the sample, other DNA sequences also encode this same CDR3. The J gene is TRBJ1-1, the V gene TRBV18, with D possibly being TRBD1 (5 bases). The CDR3 contains 13 residues. V was clipped by 3 bases and J by 2 bases, with 7 bases between them. CDR1 KGHSH and CDR2 LQKENI come from the germline V gene. As DNA, the CDR3 is TGTGCCAGCTCACCGGGGGGAAACACTGAAGCTTTCTTT. Its translation is CASSPGGNTEAFF.

This chain connects TRBV30 to TRBJ2-3; TRBD2 matches at 8 bases. CDR1 GTSNPN and CDR2 SVGIG come from the germline V gene (reference sequence). V was pared by 5 bases and J by 4 bases, with 5 bases of the junction left unmatched. The length of the CDR3 is 13 residues. CDR3 loop: CAWRREAPDTQYF. For the CDR3, the DNA is TGTGCCTGGCGGCGGGAGGCCCCAGATACGCAGTATTTT.

V and J are TRBV9 and TRBJ2-5; perhaps D is TRBD1 or TRBD2 (5 bases each). This CDR3 is built from 16 residues. V was cut by 0 bases and J by 1 base, with 13 bases left in between. Germline lookup yields CDR1 SGDLS and CDR2 YYNGEE. CDR3 nucleotide sequence: TGTGCCAGCAGCGTAGGGGCCGGGGCTTTCCAAGAGACCCAGTACTTC. Protein: CASSVGAGAFQETQYF.

The V gene is TRBV27, the J gene TRBJ2-7, with TRBD2 matching over 7 bases. With 5 bases clipped from V and 2 bases from J, the junction kept 9 bases outside the gene matches. CDR3 length: 15 amino acids. CDR1 and CDR2 from the germline V gene are MNHEY and SMNVEV (reference sequence). CDR3 in amino acids: CASSTYRDYTYEQYF. DNA for the CDR3: TGTGCCAGCAGTACCTACCGGGACTACACCTACGAGCAGTACTTC.

The chain has TRBV15 and TRBJ2-1, with D uncertain. The V gene lost 3 bases and the J gene lost 7 bases, with 4 bases spanning the gap. CDR3 length: 11 residues. Looked up from germline, CDR1 is LNHNV and CDR2 is YYDKDF (reference sequence). Here the CDR3 reads CATSSLNEQFF. CDR3 coding DNA: TGTGCCACCAGCAGTTTGAATGAGCAGTTCTTC.

About this clone: At one of its ends the junction is not consistent with the germline gene, which may arise from a read error. The chain uses TRBV27 and TRBJ2-3, with D possibly matching TRBD1 (6 bases). The CDR3 length is 15 residues. CDR1 is MNHEY, CDR2 SMNVEV, per germline (reference sequence). The CDR3: CASSINRVGTDTQYF. The CDR3, as DNA: TGTGCCAGCAGTATAAACAGGGTAGGCACGGATACGCAGTATTTT.

As concerns this clone: One end of the junction varies from germline; a read error may be responsible. The J gene is TRBJ2-1, the V gene TRBV7-7; TRBD1 matches at 9 bases. The CDR3 sequence is 15 residues long. The germline V gene encodes CDR1 SSHAT and CDR2 FNYEAQ (reference sequence). CDR3 nucleotide sequence: TGTGCTAGCAGCTTCCGGGACAGGGTAGGGGATGAGCAGTTCTTC. It translates to CASSFRDRVGDEQFF.

The chain joins TRBV5-4 to TRBJ1-2; D perhaps matches TRBD1 (5 bases). V was shortened by 4 bases and J by 4 bases, with 8 bases between the two germline ends. CDR3 size: 12 residues. Germline V gene data show CDR1 as SGHNT and CDR2 as YYREEE (reference sequence). DNA of the CDR3: TGTGCCAGCAGCCCAGGGAGCTATGGCTACACCTTC. Its protein product is CASSPGSYGYTF.

The chain employs TRBV11-2 and TRBJ2-7; either TRBD1 or TRBD2 may supply D (5 bases each). This CDR3 has 14 amino acids. Germline CDR1 and CDR2: SGHAT and FQNNGV. The V end lost 1 base, the J end lost 2 bases, and 9 bases lay between the germline ends. The CDR3: CASSLGDGPYEQYF. The CDR3 DNA sequence: TGTGCCAGCAGCTTAGGGGACGGACCCTACGAGCAGTACTTC.

The chain couples TRBV28 to TRBJ2-7, with D uncertain. CDR3 size: 13 residues. CDR1 is MDHEN, CDR2 SYDVKM, per germline. Deletions cut 3 bases from V and 3 bases from J, with 9 bases between. CDR3: CASSFPPSYEQYF. As DNA, the CDR3 is TGTGCCAGCAGTTTTCCCCCTAGCTACGAGCAGTACTTC.

The genes are TRBV11-2 and TRBJ2-5; TRBD1 or TRBD2 may be the D gene (5 bases each). V was cut by 5 bases and J by 4 bases, with 20 bases left in between. The CDR3 loop spans 16 amino acids. Germline V lookup: CDR1 SGHAT, CDR2 FQNNGV. Here the CDR3 DNA reads TGTGCCAGCAGCAATCTCCAAATGGGACGAGGAGAGACCCAGTACTTC. Amino acid sequence: CASSNLQMGRGETQYF.

The chain is built from TRBV19 and TRBJ1-1; D is possibly TRBD1 (6 bases). Trimming pared 11 bases from V and 2 bases from J, leaving 12 bases between. Germline V CDR1 and CDR2: LNHDA, SQIVND (reference sequence). CDR3 length: 12 residues. CDR3 residues: CAPKGDNTEAFF. The CDR3 coding sequence is TGTGCCCCCAAGGGGGATAACACTGAAGCTTTCTTT.